Included here is one T cell receptor beta chain sequence, with context. Other DNA sequences from this sample encode an identical CDR3 as well. V trimming: 4 bases; J trimming: 5 bases; junction bases outside the gene matches: 6. This CDR3 is built from 13 residues. From germline, CDR1 is SQVTM and CDR2 ANQGSEA. Per the study methods: Researchers report that nucleated cell counts were estimated from reference gene primer amplification. Clones were sequenced by immunoSEQ multiplex PCR, and TCRdb holds only the in-frame ones, with some missing. The V and J calls and the clone size are those of that table, but D and trimming were determined from the DNA. The top ten hold 3% to 4% of the sample, which has some 250,000 clones, roughly 80% seen once. The data originate from a study of blood T cell repertoires in COVID-19. Study summary: Some COVID-19 samples were acute and others convalescent; all came from the United States, Italy and Spain. T cells, B-cell-depleted T cells, or PBMCs supplied cDNA or gDNA.

Input material: peripheral blood. The receptor's source is a woman under 30 with acute or convalescent COVID-19. J is TRBJ2-5 and V is TRBV29-1; TRBD1 aligns across 8 bases. CDR3 loop: CSVAQGAGETQYF. CDR3 nucleotides: TGCAGCGTTGCGCAGGGGGCAGGGGAGACCCAGTACTTC. The full variable domain, in which reference TRBV29-1 and TRBJ2-5 provide the parts outside the CDR3, is SAVISQKPSRDICQRGTSLTIQCQVDSQVTMMFWYRQQPGQSLTLIATANQGSEATYESGFVIDKFPISRPNLTFSTLTVSNMSPEDSSIYLCSVAQGAGETQYFGPGTRLLVL.